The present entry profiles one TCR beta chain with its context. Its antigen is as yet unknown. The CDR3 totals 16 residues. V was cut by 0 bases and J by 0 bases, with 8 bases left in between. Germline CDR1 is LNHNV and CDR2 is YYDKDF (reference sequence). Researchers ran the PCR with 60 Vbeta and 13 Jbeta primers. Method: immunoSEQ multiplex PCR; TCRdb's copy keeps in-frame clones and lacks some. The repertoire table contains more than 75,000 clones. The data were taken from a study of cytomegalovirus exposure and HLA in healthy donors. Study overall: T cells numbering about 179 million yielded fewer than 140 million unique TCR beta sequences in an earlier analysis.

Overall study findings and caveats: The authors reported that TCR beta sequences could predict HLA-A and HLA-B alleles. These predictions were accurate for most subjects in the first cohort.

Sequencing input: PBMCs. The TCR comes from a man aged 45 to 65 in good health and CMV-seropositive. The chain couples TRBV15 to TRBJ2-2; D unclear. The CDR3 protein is CATSRDINPNTGELFF. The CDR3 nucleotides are TGTGCCACCAGCAGAGATATTAATCCGAACACCGGGGAGCTGTTTTTT.